The source of this T cell receptor beta chain is a study of spatial heterogeneity in lung cancer. Turning to the study itself: The correlation between TCR transcript counts in tumor regions and a T cell module score from matched bulk RNA-seq was strong. Study results and caveats: The study found that expanded intratumoral alpha and beta TCR counts tracked tumor mutation counts.

Deletions cut 8 bases from V and 9 bases from J, with 19 bases between. The length of the CDR3 is 13 residues. TCRdb recomputed calls from the 5' RACE reads with MiXCR, one row per CDR3 protein. The table has 9,500 to 12,000 distinct CDR3 sequences, under 10% seen once. This clonotype counts as medium-sized. Its antigen is unidentified. With the library built for alpha chains, this beta chain is off target and its frequency is not meaningful. The time point is: sample taken at primary tumor resection. The V gene is TRBV12-3 or TRBV12-4, the J gene TRBJ2-5, with unresolved D. The origin of this receptor is a female donor with early-stage non-small cell lung cancer. Sequences were derived from lung tumor tissue, sampled at surgery. This CDR3 reads CASAEMERTAQYF. CDR3 coding DNA: TGTGCCAGCGCAGAGATGGAAAGGACGGCCCAGTACTTC.